Following are 31 T cell receptor beta chains from one sample sequenced in a study of CD8+ T cells in alopecia areata (dated by TCRdb to between 2018 and 2020). Libraries were prepared through the immunoSEQ multiplex PCR assay. RNA was extracted from all samples and reverse transcribed into cDNA as template for TCR sequencing. Imported from immuneACCESS, the table was reduced by TCRdb to in-frame sequences with V and J called. These copies leave out some clones; in studies compared against another copy, an unresolved V gene accounts for under half, and the cause of the remainder is not known. This sample gives 150,000 or so clones in total; 40% to 65% of them show up just once. Around 19% of the sample is in the top ten clones. The sample's time point, from its label and the paper: baseline before oral tofacitinib. Sequencing used CD8+ T cells sorted from blood, obtained at week 0. The receptor source for this set is a human donor with alopecia areata.

Here the CDR3 DNA reads TGCAGCGTTGGGGGCGGCCAGGGTTCACTGAGTTCTTCCTACGAGCAGTACTTC. Amino acids: CSVGGGQGSLSSSYEQYF. The chain joins TRBV29-1 to TRBJ2-7; D perhaps matches TRBD1 (5 bases). The CDR3 sequence is 18 residues long. V lost 4 bases and J lost 1, with 26 bases in between. Germline CDR1 reads SQVTM; CDR2 reads ANQGSEA.

This clone was found a few times. The chain links TRBV4-3 to TRBJ2-3; D remains unclear. CDR1 and CDR2 from the germline V gene are LGHNA and YSLEER. V was cut by 0 bases and J by 5 bases, with 12 bases left in between. The CDR3 spans 15 residues. CDR3 sequence: CASSQDPSGQDTQYF. The CDR3 DNA follows: TGCGCCAGCAGCCAAGACCCGAGTGGGCAAGATACGCAGTATTTT.

This rearrangement joins TRBV29-1 to TRBJ2-5; a possible D gene is TRBD1 (5 bases). Germline V gene data show CDR1 as SQVTM and CDR2 as ANQGSEA. The CDR3 has 14 amino acids. The V gene lost 0 bases and the J gene lost 2 bases, with 10 bases spanning the gap. The CDR3 nucleotides are TGCAGCGTTGAAGATCGACAGAAACAAGAGACCCAGTACTTC. It codes for CSVEDRQKQETQYF.

The CDR3 DNA is TGTGCCAGCTGGCAGGGCAATCAGCCCCAGCATTTT. This translates into CASWQGNQPQHF. This chain connects TRBV27 to TRBJ1-5; D is ambiguous. CDR1 is MNHEY, CDR2 SMNVEV, per germline (reference sequence). The CDR3 is 12 amino acids. Trimming left V 8 bases short and J 2 bases short, with 7 bases between.

The rearrangement links TRBV30 to TRBJ1-6; D is uncertain. CDR1 is GTSNPN, CDR2 SVGIG, per germline (reference sequence). V lost 3 bases and J lost 4, with 16 bases in between. This CDR3 comprises 16 residues. CDR3 nucleotides: TGTGCCTGGAGGGACCAAACTCAGGATTATAATTCACCCCTCCACTTT. Its translation is CAWRDQTQDYNSPLHF.

The chain carries TRBV2 and TRBJ2-4; the D gene could be TRBD1 or TRBD2 (6 bases each). In germline, CDR1 is SNHLY, CDR2 FYNNEI. This CDR3 region has 16 residues. V was cut by 0 bases and J by 3 bases, with 12 bases left in between. The CDR3, as DNA: TGTGCCAGCAGTGAAGCCCATGGGGGGCGCAAAAACATTCAGTACTTC. Protein product: CASSEAHGGRKNIQYF.

This clone came up a few times. The CDR3 coding sequence is TGCGCCAGCAGCCCCCGGGATGGGGATAATGAAAAACTGTTTTTT. Residues: CASSPRDGDNEKLFF. The chain is built from TRBV4-3 and TRBJ1-4, with D uncertain. Germline V CDR1 and CDR2: LGHNA, YSLEER. V was clipped by 4 bases and J by 4 bases, with 13 bases between them. This CDR3 spans 15 amino acids.

Here the CDR3 DNA reads TGTGCCAGCAGCGCCGGGACACCATTAAACACCGGGGAGCTGTTTTTT. Translating it yields CASSAGTPLNTGELFF. The genes are TRBV7-7 and TRBJ2-2, with a tentative D call TRBD1 (6 bases). CDR3 length: 16 residues. The V and J ends lost 5 bases and 2 bases respectively, with 15 bases between them. Germline CDR1 is SSHAT and CDR2 is FNYEAQ (reference sequence).

The chain employs TRBV27 and TRBJ1-2, with 7 bases identical to TRBD1. From germline, CDR1 is MNHEY and CDR2 SMNVEV (reference sequence). The V segment lost 8 bases and the J segment 8 bases; nucleotides outside the gene matches: 11. The CDR3 has 13 amino acids. This CDR3 reads CASFSKDRWGYTF. Written as DNA, the CDR3 is TGTGCCAGCTTTTCCAAGGACAGGTGGGGCTACACCTTC.

This clone was observed a few times. This chain joins TRBV5-1 and TRBJ1-1, with 7 bases aligning to TRBD1. Germline CDR1 reads SGHRS; CDR2 reads YFSETQ. The CDR3 sequence is 14 residues long. Trimming at V came to 3 bases and at J to 5 bases, leaving 7 bases not matched to a gene. In DNA, the CDR3 is TGCGCCAGCAGCTCCAGGGGGATAGTTACTGAAGCTTTCTTT. Amino acid sequence: CASSSRGIVTEAFF.

This CDR3 is CASSQDQEHRETQYF. DNA for the CDR3: TGCGCCAGCAGCCAAGATCAAGAACATAGAGAGACCCAGTACTTC. The chain combines TRBV4-3 with TRBJ2-5; D not resolved. From germline, CDR1 is LGHNA and CDR2 YSLEER. The CDR3 totals 15 residues. V was trimmed by 0 bases and J by 4 bases, leaving 12 bases between them.

This chain links TRBV30 with TRBJ2-3; 9 bases are a match to TRBD2. CDR1 GTSNPN and CDR2 SVGIG come from the germline V gene (reference sequence). The CDR3 is 13 residues long. Unmatched junction bases numbered 5, after V lost 6 bases and J lost 4 bases. CDR3 residues: CACGGGASDTQYF. The CDR3 bases are TGTGCCTGCGGCGGGGGGGCCTCAGATACGCAGTATTTT.

CDR3: CASLDTQYF. The DNA for the CDR3 is TGTGCCAGCCTGGATACGCAGTATTTT. This chain connects TRBV5-8 to TRBJ2-3, with D unresolved. Germline V gives CDR1 SGHTS, CDR2 YDEGEE. The ends were cut back, 7 bases at V and 6 bases at J, with 3 bases in the middle. The CDR3 length is 9 residues. The variable domain in full, completed from reference TRBV5-8 and TRBJ2-3, reads EAGVTQSPTHLIKTRGQQATLRCSPISGHTSVYWYQQALGLGLQFLLWYDEGEERNRGNFPPRFSGRQFPNYSSELNVNALELEDSALYLCASLDTQYFGPGTRLTVL.

Here the CDR3 DNA reads TGTGCCAGCAGTGAACCGACTAGCGGGGGTTACGAGCAGTACTTC. It codes for CASSEPTSGGYEQYF. The rearrangement uses TRBV6-1 and TRBJ2-7; 12 bases line up with TRBD2. Germline assignment: CDR1 MNHNS and CDR2 SASEGT. This CDR3 spans 15 amino acids. J gave up 4 bases and V 2 bases, and 3 bases lay outside the gene matches.

The genes are TRBV29-1 and TRBJ1-1; possible D gene TRBD1, 6 bases. The CDR3 has 13 residues. CDR1 SQVTM and CDR2 ANQGSEA come from the germline V gene. Trimming shortened V by 6 bases and J by 0 bases, and 11 bases separated the two germline ends. In DNA form, the CDR3 reads TGCAGCGTCTACAGGGATCTGAACACTGAAGCTTTCTTT. The encoded protein is CSVYRDLNTEAFF.

The chain couples TRBV4-1 to TRBJ1-5; D is perhaps TRBD1 (6 bases). In germline, CDR1 is MGHRA, CDR2 YSYEKL. The V gene lost 4 bases and the J gene lost 6 bases, with 16 bases spanning the gap. The CDR3 has 15 amino acids. The CDR3 reads CASSLGGLSGQPQHF. In DNA, the CDR3 is TGCGCCAGCAGCCTAGGGGGGCTTTCTGGTCAGCCCCAGCATTTT.

The genes are TRBV5-6 and TRBJ2-1; D possibly corresponds to TRBD2 (6 bases). The CDR3 totals 13 residues. The V end lost 0 bases, the J end lost 7 bases, and 8 bases lay between the germline ends. Germline V gene lookup returns CDR1 SGHDT and CDR2 YYEEEE. The CDR3 region has the DNA TGTGCCAGCAGCTTGGACGGGAGTAATGAGCAGTTCTTC. It codes for CASSLDGSNEQFF. Based on the CDR3 plus reference TRBV5-6 and TRBJ2-1, the full variable domain is DAGVTQSPTHLIKTRGQQVTLRCSPKSGHDTVSWYQQALGQGPQFIFQYYEEEERQRGNFPDRFSGHQFPNYSSELNVNALLLGDSALYLCASSLDGSNEQFFGPGTRLTVL.

The rearrangement links TRBV7-3 to TRBJ2-6, with a tentative D call TRBD1 (6 bases). Trimming took off 5 bases at V and 4 bases at J, with 12 bases between the two ends. CDR1 and CDR2 from the germline V gene are SGHTA and FQGTGA. The CDR3 is 15 residues long. CDR3 coding DNA: TGTGCCAGCAGCCCCACAGGGTCCGGGGCCAACGTCCTGACTTTC. This codes for CASSPTGSGANVLTF.

The chain is built from TRBV4-3 and TRBJ2-5, with TRBD2 identical over 8 bases. The CDR3 contains 15 residues. J gave up 3 bases and V 3 bases, and 6 bases lay outside the gene matches. Germline CDR1 is LGHNA and CDR2 is YSLEER. The CDR3: CASSQILGGEETQYF. The CDR3, as DNA: TGCGCCAGCAGCCAGATTCTCGGGGGGGAAGAGACCCAGTACTTC.

This sequence joins TRBV7-9 and TRBJ2-3; D is uncertain. The ends were cut back, 0 bases at V and 6 bases at J, with 13 bases in the middle. The germline gives CDR1 SEHNR, CDR2 FQNEAQ (reference sequence). CDR3 size: 15 residues. The CDR3 nucleotides are TGTGCCAGCAGCTTAGCTTCCCGCCCAGCGGATACGCAGTATTTT. This encodes CASSLASRPADTQYF.

The CDR3 bases are TGTGCCGGCGCACTAACGTGGGAAGCTTTCTTT. The encoded protein is CAGALTWEAFF. The rearrangement joins TRBV30 to TRBJ1-1; D not resolved. This CDR3 region has 11 residues. The ends were cut back, 8 bases at V and 8 bases at J, with 15 bases in the middle. The germline V gene has CDR1 GTSNPN and CDR2 SVGIG (reference sequence).

The chain combines TRBV6-5 with TRBJ2-7; weak D call: TRBD2 (6 bases). This CDR3 comprises 13 residues. Germline CDR1 is MNHEY and CDR2 is SVGAGI. V gave up 4 bases and J gave up 3 bases, with 10 bases separating them. CDR3 loop: CASSFGSGYEQYF. The CDR3 coding sequence is TGTGCCAGCAGTTTCGGGAGCGGCTACGAGCAGTACTTC.

The chain combines TRBV19 with TRBJ2-1; D is undetermined. This CDR3 spans 13 amino acids. Germline V gene sequence: CDR1 LNHDA, CDR2 SQIVND (reference sequence). The V and J ends lost 1 base and 5 bases respectively, with 6 bases between them. This CDR3 reads CASSIVHNNEQFF. In DNA, the CDR3 is TGTGCCAGTAGTATAGTGCACAACAATGAGCAGTTCTTC.

This clone was counted once. Other DNA sequences in the same sample also yield this CDR3. The CDR3 DNA is TGTGCCAGCAGCTTCCATGGCACCGGGGAGCTGTTTTTT. Amino acids: CASSFHGTGELFF. The chain links TRBV5-6 to TRBJ2-2; no reliable D call. Deletions cut 2 bases from V and 4 bases from J, with 6 bases between. The CDR3 runs to 13 residues. Germline V lookup: CDR1 SGHDT, CDR2 YYEEEE.

V usage is TRBV7-2 and J usage is TRBJ2-3; D not resolved. The germline V gene has CDR1 SGHTA and CDR2 FQGNSA. CDR3 length equals 14 residues. V dropped 5 bases and J dropped 1 base, with 10 bases sitting between them. The CDR3 sequence: CASSPARGTDTQYF. In DNA form, the CDR3 reads TGTGCCAGCAGCCCGGCCCGGGGCACAGATACGCAGTATTTT.

This chain uses TRBV27 with TRBJ1-6, with TRBD1 identical over 9 bases. The ends lost 5 bases at V and 4 bases at J; junction bases unmatched: 3. CDR3 length: 15 amino acids. Germline V gives CDR1 MNHEY, CDR2 SMNVEV (reference sequence). The CDR3 DNA is TGTGCCAGCAGTATCGGGACAGGGTATAATTCACCCCTCCACTTT. This codes for CASSIGTGYNSPLHF.

This sequence joins TRBV11-2 and TRBJ2-3; D is tentatively TRBD1 or TRBD2 (5 bases each). CDR1 and CDR2 from the germline V gene are SGHAT and FQNNGV. V was shortened by 5 bases and J by 0 bases, with 18 bases between the two germline ends. The CDR3 is 17 amino acids. This CDR3 reads CASSDYRGLDSTDTQYF. For the CDR3, the DNA is TGTGCCAGCAGCGACTATAGGGGATTAGATAGCACAGATACGCAGTATTTT.

The chain combines TRBV5-1 with TRBJ1-2, with a weak D call TRBD1 (5 bases). V was trimmed by 0 bases and J by 5 bases, leaving 11 bases between them. CDR1 and CDR2 from the germline V gene are SGHRS and YFSETQ. The CDR3 contains 14 residues. This CDR3 reads CASSLEGVSYGYTF. The CDR3 DNA reads as TGCGCCAGCAGCTTGGAAGGGGTGTCTTATGGCTACACCTTC.

The chain joins TRBV27 to TRBJ2-7; D is ambiguous. The CDR3 sequence is 14 residues long. CDR1 and CDR2 from the germline V gene are MNHEY and SMNVEV (reference sequence). Trimming stripped 2 bases from V and 6 bases from J, with 14 bases between. The CDR3 DNA is TGTGCCAGCAGTTTAGTCTCTGTCAGTGGCGAGCAGTACTTC. This codes for CASSLVSVSGEQYF.

CDR3 DNA: TGCAGCGTTGCTCAGGGGACGAACACTGAAGCTTTCTTT. Translation gives CSVAQGTNTEAFF. The chain is built from TRBV29-1 and TRBJ1-1; a weak D match, TRBD1 (6 bases). Trimming left V 4 bases short and J 1 base short, with 10 bases between. The CDR3 has 13 residues. Germline V gene lookup returns CDR1 SQVTM and CDR2 ANQGSEA.

This clone has just a few counts. The gene calls are TRBV2 and TRBJ1-2; no definite D call. This CDR3 region has 14 residues. Germline CDR1 SNHLY, CDR2 FYNNEI. Trimming cost V 7 bases and J 2 bases, with 14 bases left between them. CDR3 residues: CASTQTGPNYGYTF. Here the CDR3 DNA reads TGTGCCAGCACACAAACTGGACCGAACTATGGCTACACCTTC.